The rows below give T cell receptor beta chains drawn from one sample of a study of OX40 agonist ivuxolimab in advanced cancers. This table comes from immunoSEQ multiplex PCR, and its TCRdb copy is limited to in-frame clones, with some not included. The sample lists fewer than 45,000 clones, around three quarters seen once, with approximately 19% in the top ten. The sample here was CD4+ or CD8+ T cells sorted from blood, taken in a trial of the OX40 agonist ivuxolimab. The receptors come from an adult with an advanced solid tumor such as melanoma, head and neck, liver or kidney cancer. CDR3s include the opening cysteine and the closing phenylalanine or tryptophan. Fields, in order: D gene, clone size, V gene, J gene, CDR3 protein, CDR3 DNA. A D gene is named only where the DNA matches it firmly. Some rows have no size entry. The others give once, few or many, or a class for an expanded clone.

TRBD1	.	TRBV19	TRBJ1-3	CASSTLDRAGNTIYF	TGTGCCAGTAGTACGCTGGACAGGGCTGGAAACACCATATATTTT
.	few	TRBV30	TRBJ2-3	CAWSDTGRGTQYF	TGTGCCTGGAGTGATACGGGGAGGGGGACGCAGTATTTT
TRBD1	.	TRBV5-1	TRBJ2-3	CASSGQAYTDTQYF	TGCGCCAGCAGCGGACAGGCCTACACAGATACGCAGTATTTT
.	.	TRBV7-2	TRBJ1-1	CASSLNGLRMNTEAFF	TGTGCCAGCAGCTTAAACGGACTGCGGATGAACACTGAAGCTTTCTTT
.	few	TRBV11-2	TRBJ1-2	CASTPGLAPLF	TGTGCCAGCACACCGGGCCTTGCGCCTCTATTC
TRBD2	.	TRBV11-2	TRBJ2-2	CASSQSGGYTGELFF	TGTGCCAGCAGCCAAAGCGGGGGGTACACCGGGGAGCTGTTTTTT
.	.	TRBV5-4	TRBJ1-2	CASSLGQRGGHGYTF	TGTGCCAGCAGCCTCGGACAACGGGGGGGTCATGGCTACACCTTC
.	.	TRBV6-4	TRBJ1-5	CASSDSRDSNQPQHF	TGTGCCAGCAGTGACTCACGGGATAGCAATCAGCCCCAGCATTTT
TRBD1	once	TRBV5-1	TRBJ1-6	CASSQGQSNSPLHF	TGCGCCAGCAGCCAGGGACAGAGCAATTCACCCCTCCACTTT
.	.	TRBV7-9	TRBJ1-3	CASSETVGNTIYF	TGTGCCAGCAGCGAGACAGTAGGAAACACCATATATTTT
TRBD1	.	TRBV7-2	TRBJ1-6	CASSPRTGGASPLHF	TGTGCCAGCAGCCCGAGGACAGGGGGAGCTTCACCCCTCCACTTT
.	.	TRBV11-1	TRBJ2-5	CASSLRWEETQYF	TGTGCCAGCAGCTTACGGTGGGAAGAGACCCAGTACTTC
.	.	TRBV6-1	TRBJ2-5	CASSPDERETQYF	TGTGCCAGCAGCCCGGACGAAAGGGAGACCCAGTACTTC
TRBD1	.	TRBV18	TRBJ1-1	CASSPTGTGAMNTEAFF	TGTGCCAGCTCTCCCACCGGGACAGGGGCAATGAACACTGAAGCTTTCTTT
TRBD1	few	TRBV7-2	TRBJ1-2	CASSSAPGQNYGYTF	TGTGCCAGCAGCTCGGCCCCGGGACAGAACTATGGCTACACCTTC
TRBD1	once	TRBV5-1	TRBJ1-3	CASSLDRGFGNTIYF	TGCGCCAGCAGCTTGGACAGGGGATTTGGAAACACCATATATTTT
TRBD1	.	TRBV5-1	TRBJ2-2	CASKQTGVSNTGELFF	TGCGCCAGCAAACAAACAGGGGTTTCGAACACCGGGGAGCTGTTTTTT
TRBD2	once	TRBV5-1	TRBJ2-5	CASSLAGTRGQETQYF	TGCGCCAGCAGCTTAGCTGGGACTAGGGGCCAAGAGACCCAGTACTTC
.	.	TRBV4-1	TRBJ2-4	CASSLDRAKNIQYF	TGCGCCAGCAGCCTCGACAGGGCCAAAAACATTCAGTACTTC
.	once	TRBV2	TRBJ1-4	CASSEWGTRDTGEKLFF	TGTGCCAGCAGTGAATGGGGGACCCGGGACACAGGTGAAAAACTGTTTTTT
.	.	TRBV5-6	TRBJ1-5	CASSAQGMGNQPQHF	TGTGCCAGCAGCGCCCAGGGTATGGGCAATCAGCCCCAGCATTTT
TRBD1	.	TRBV13	TRBJ2-7	CASSPGLGQGVYEQYF	TGTGCCAGCAGCCCGGGGCTTGGACAGGGAGTGTACGAGCAGTACTTC
.	.	TRBV4-2	TRBJ1-2	CASSQGEGRDGYTF	TGTGCCAGCAGCCAAGGAGAGGGTAGGGATGGCTACACCTTC
TRBD2	.	TRBV6-5	TRBJ2-3	CASSYLADTDTQYF	TGTGCCAGCAGTTACCTAGCGGACACAGATACGCAGTATTTT
TRBD2	.	TRBV7-8	TRBJ2-1	CASSTTLAGGRDEQFF	TGTGCCAGCAGCACCACCTTAGCGGGGGGGCGTGATGAGCAGTTCTTC
.	.	TRBV7-6	TRBJ1-1	CASSYLGHTEAFF	TGTGCCAGCAGCTACCTCGGGCACACTGAAGCTTTCTTT
.	few	TRBV10-3	TRBJ2-1	CAISRVTSATYEQFF	TGTGCCATCAGCCGTGTAACCTCCGCTACCTATGAGCAGTTCTTC
.	few	TRBV7-9	TRBJ2-5	CASSFVIAQETQYF	TGTGCCAGCAGCTTTGTTATAGCCCAAGAGACCCAGTACTTC
TRBD1	once	TRBV19	TRBJ2-1	CASIPPGQGDNEQFF	TGTGCCAGTATTCCTCCGGGACAGGGAGACAATGAGCAGTTCTTC
.	.	TRBV7-9	TRBJ2-3	CASSLGVGARTDTQYF	TGTGCCAGCAGCTTGGGGGTCGGGGCGAGGACAGATACGCAGTATTTT
TRBD1	.	TRBV2	TRBJ2-5	CATRPGQGETQYF	TGTGCCACTCGACCGGGACAGGGGGAGACCCAGTACTTC
.	once	TRBV9	TRBJ1-1	CASSRGRELTEAFF	TGTGCCAGCAGTAGGGGCCGGGAGCTTACTGAAGCTTTCTTT
.	once	TRBV5-1	TRBJ1-1	CASSFGNEAFF	TGCGCCAGCAGCTTCGGTAATGAAGCTTTCTTT
TRBD2	.	TRBV9	TRBJ2-5	CASSGGGRLQETQYF	TGTGCCAGCAGCGGCGGGGGGAGGTTGCAAGAGACCCAGTACTTC
.	.	TRBV21-1	TRBJ1-4	CASSKASGASLNEKLFF	TGTGCCAGCAGCAAAGCCTCAGGGGCGTCCCTTAATGAAAAACTGTTTTTT
.	.	TRBV9	TRBJ1-1	CASSVVWDTEAFF	TGTGCCAGCAGCGTAGTCTGGGACACTGAAGCTTTCTTT
TRBD1	medium-sized	TRBV5-1	TRBJ2-1	CASSFSDRLNEQFF	TGCGCCAGCAGCTTCTCGGACAGGCTGAATGAGCAGTTCTTC
.	.	TRBV9	TRBJ2-5	CASSPRASQETQYF	TGTGCCAGCAGCCCCCGGGCGTCACAAGAGACCCAGTACTTC
.	.	TRBV9	TRBJ1-1	CACDVKEANTEAFF	TGTGCCTGCGATGTGAAGGAAGCGAACACTGAAGCTTTCTTT
TRBD1	few	TRBV5-1	TRBJ1-5	CASSDGTGVNQPQHF	TGCGCCAGCAGCGACGGGACAGGGGTCAATCAGCCCCAGCATTTT
TRBD2	.	TRBV5-1	TRBJ2-3	CASSLYSGGDGTQYF	TGCGCCAGCAGCTTGTACAGCGGGGGGGATGGTACGCAGTATTTT
.	.	TRBV12-2	TRBJ1-1	CASRLEGYTEAFF	TGTGCAAGTCGCTTAGAAGGGTACACTGAAGCTTTCTTT
TRBD2	.	TRBV4-1	TRBJ2-1	CASSQGPGRSGGLYNEQFF	TGCGCCAGCAGCCAAGGGCCGGGGAGAAGCGGGGGCTTATACAATGAGCAGTTCTTC
.	.	TRBV19	TRBJ1-4	CASSISGLSNEKLFF	TGTGCCAGTAGTATTTCTGGACTGAGTAATGAAAAACTGTTTTTT